Included here is one T cell receptor (beta chain) sequence, with context. Antigen unknown. The data were obtained in a study of metastatic and nonmetastatic thyroid tumors. Study at large: It was across blood and tumor or nodule tissue from malignant and benign thyroid patients that repertoires were compared.

TCRdb called clones again from the PCR reads with MiXCR. Here the sample spans 20,000 to 25,000 clones, roughly 12% being singletons. Thyroid surgery was preceded by no treatment in any patient. The V gene end was trimmed by 6 bases and the J gene end by 1 base; junction bases not matched to a gene: 7. The germline V gene encodes CDR1 SEHNR and CDR2 FQNEAQ (reference sequence). The CDR3 spans 15 residues. Findings and limits, study-wide: Across blood and tumor, TCR beta diversity in malignant thyroid tumors was reportedly significantly higher than in benign nodules.

The clonotype was recovered from a female donor with papillary thyroid cancer or a benign thyroid nodule (not recorded which). Some clones in this sample may be carry-over from other donors' samples. This chain connects TRBV7-9 to TRBJ2-5, with 8 bases lining up with TRBD1. The sequencing input was blood. The CDR3 DNA is TGTGCCAGCAGTTCGGACAGGGCGTCCCAAGAGACCCAGTACTTC. It is translated as CASSSDRASQETQYF.